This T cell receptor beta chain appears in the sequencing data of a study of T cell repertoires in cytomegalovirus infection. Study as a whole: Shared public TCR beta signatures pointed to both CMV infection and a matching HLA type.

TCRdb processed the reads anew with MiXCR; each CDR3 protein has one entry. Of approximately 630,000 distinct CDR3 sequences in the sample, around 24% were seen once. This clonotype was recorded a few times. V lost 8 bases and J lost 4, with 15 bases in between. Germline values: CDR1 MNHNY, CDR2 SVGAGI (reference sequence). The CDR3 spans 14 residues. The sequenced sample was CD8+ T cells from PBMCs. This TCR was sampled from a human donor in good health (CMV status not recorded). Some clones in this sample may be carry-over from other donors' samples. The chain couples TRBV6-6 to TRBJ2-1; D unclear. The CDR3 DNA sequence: TGTGCCAGCCGTACAACCCGCGAATACAATGAGCAGTTCTTC. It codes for CASRTTREYNEQFF.